This T cell receptor beta chain originates from a study of shared clonotypes between healthy human individuals. A note on this clone: Its antigen is currently unknown.

The CDR3 spans 17 residues. The germline V and J ends were trimmed by 0 bases and 3 bases, with 17 bases remaining between them. Germline V gene sequence: CDR1 SGHTS, CDR2 YDEGEE. CD45RO negativity and positive selection for CCR7 defined naive CD8 cells, a population that excluded terminally differentiated effector memory CD45RA+ cells. Overall study results and limits: A handful of donors showed sharing of about 4.6% of naive CD4 clonotypes.

As originally analysed: ImmunoSEQ junction-only sequences lacked quality scores, so their filtering differed. Only in-frame clones appear in the TCRdb table, and some are missing; sequencing was by immunoSEQ multiplex PCR. V and J calls and clone size are copied from that table; D and trimming were computed from the DNA. The sample includes around 2.1 million clones, 90% to 95% of them seen just once. This TCR was recovered from a man between 18 and 35 years old in good health. Some clones in this sample may be carry-over from other donors' samples. This chain joins TRBV5-8 and TRBJ2-3; no definite D call. Sequenced material: naive CD8+ T cells from PBMCs. This CDR3 reads CASSLGGFTSGTDTQYF. CDR3 DNA sequence: TGTGCCAGCAGCTTGGGGGGTTTTACCTCGGGTACAGATACGCAGTATTTT.